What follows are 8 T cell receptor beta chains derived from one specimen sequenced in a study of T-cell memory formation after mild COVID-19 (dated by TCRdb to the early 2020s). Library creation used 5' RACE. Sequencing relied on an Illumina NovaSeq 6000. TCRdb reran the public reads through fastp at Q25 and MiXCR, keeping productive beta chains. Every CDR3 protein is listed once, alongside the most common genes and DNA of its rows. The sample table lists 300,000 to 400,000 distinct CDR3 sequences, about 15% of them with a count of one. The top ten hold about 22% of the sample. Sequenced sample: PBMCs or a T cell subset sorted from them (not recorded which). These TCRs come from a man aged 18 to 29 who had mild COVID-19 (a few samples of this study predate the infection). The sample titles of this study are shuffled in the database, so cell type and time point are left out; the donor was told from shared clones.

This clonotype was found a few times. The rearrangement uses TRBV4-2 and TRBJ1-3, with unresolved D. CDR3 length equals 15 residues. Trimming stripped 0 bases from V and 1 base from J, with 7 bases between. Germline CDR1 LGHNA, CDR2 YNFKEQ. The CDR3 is CASSQERLSGNTIYF. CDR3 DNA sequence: TGTGCCAGCAGCCAAGAGAGGCTATCTGGAAACACCATATATTTT.

CDR3 residues: CASSSPLGLAGNQETQYF. As DNA, the CDR3 is TGTGCCAGCAGTTCTCCTTTAGGACTAGCGGGGAACCAAGAGACCCAGTACTTC. The rearrangement uses TRBV28 and TRBJ2-5; 12 bases line up with TRBD2. This CDR3 is 18 amino acids long. Germline-derived CDR1 and CDR2 are MDHEN and SYDVKM. Trimming cost V 4 bases and J 0 bases; bases outside gene matches: 9. Supplemented by reference TRBV28 and TRBJ2-5, the full variable domain reads DVKVTQSSRYLVKRTGEKVFLECVQDMDHENMFWYRQDPGLGLRLIYFSYDVKMKEKGDIPEGYSVSREKKERFSLILESASTNQTSMYLCASSSPLGLAGNQETQYFGPGTRLLVL.

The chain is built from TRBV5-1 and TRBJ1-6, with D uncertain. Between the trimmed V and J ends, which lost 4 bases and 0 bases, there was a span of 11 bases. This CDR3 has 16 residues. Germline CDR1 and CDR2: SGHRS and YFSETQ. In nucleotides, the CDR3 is TGCGCCAGCAGCCTTTACTTTGTCTCCTATAATTCACCCCTCCACTTT. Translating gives CASSLYFVSYNSPLHF.

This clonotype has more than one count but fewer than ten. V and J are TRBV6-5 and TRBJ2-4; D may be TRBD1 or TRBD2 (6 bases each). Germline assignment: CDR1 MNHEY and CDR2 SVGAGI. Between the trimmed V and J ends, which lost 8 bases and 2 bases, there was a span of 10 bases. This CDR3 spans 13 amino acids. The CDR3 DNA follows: TGTGCCAGCCGAGGGGGGACCAAAAACATTCAGTACTTC. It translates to CASRGGTKNIQYF.

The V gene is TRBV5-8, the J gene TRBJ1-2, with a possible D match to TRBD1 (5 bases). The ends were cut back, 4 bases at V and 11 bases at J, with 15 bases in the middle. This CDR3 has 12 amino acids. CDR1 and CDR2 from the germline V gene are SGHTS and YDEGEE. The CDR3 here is CASSPRMGGYTF. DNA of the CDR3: TGTGCCAGCAGCCCCCGTATGGGGGGGTACACCTTC. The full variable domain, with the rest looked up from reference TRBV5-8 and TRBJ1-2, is EAGVTQSPTHLIKTRGQQATLRCSPISGHTSVYWYQQALGLGLQFLLWYDEGEERNRGNFPPRFSGRQFPNYSSELNVNALELEDSALYLCASSPRMGGYTFGSGTRLTVV.

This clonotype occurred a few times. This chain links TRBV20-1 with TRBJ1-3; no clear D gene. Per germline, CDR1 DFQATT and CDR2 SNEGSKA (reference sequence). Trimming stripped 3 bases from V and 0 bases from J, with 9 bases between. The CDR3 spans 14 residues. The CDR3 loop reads CSARGGYSGNTIYF. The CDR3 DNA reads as TGCAGTGCTAGGGGAGGGTACTCTGGAAACACCATATATTTT.

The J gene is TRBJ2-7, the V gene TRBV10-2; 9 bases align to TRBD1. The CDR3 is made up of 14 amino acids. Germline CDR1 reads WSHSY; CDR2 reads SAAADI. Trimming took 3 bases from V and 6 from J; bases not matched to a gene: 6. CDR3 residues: CASSEYRGPGEQYF. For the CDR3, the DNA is TGCGCCAGCAGTGAATACAGGGGGCCAGGCGAGCAGTACTTC.

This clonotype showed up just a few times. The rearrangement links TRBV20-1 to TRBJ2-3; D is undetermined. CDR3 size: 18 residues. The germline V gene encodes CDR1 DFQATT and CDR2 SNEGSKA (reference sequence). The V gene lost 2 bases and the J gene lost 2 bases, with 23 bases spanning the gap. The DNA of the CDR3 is TGCAGTGCTAGACAAACCAGATTATTCACCTCCACCACAGATACGCAGTATTTT. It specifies CSARQTRLFTSTTDTQYF.